This TCR beta chain was sequenced for a study of T cells after posttransplantation cyclophosphamide. Methotrexate plus calcineurin inhibitor accompanied controls' myeloablative marrow transplants; sampling was 1 year later. The assay was immunoSEQ multiplex PCR, and TCRdb's table has in-frame clones only and misses some. This table has approximately 15,000 clones, approximately 80% appearing once. This TCR was sampled from a male patient younger than 45 who received an allogeneic stem cell transplant from an unrelated donor, was CMV-positive, and had acute and chronic GVHD. The graft donor may be the source of some T cells. Specimen: PBMCs, collected nearly 450 days after allogeneic stem cell transplant with calcineurin inhibitor and methotrexate.

CDR3 in amino acids: CASSRTSGGNRNIQYF. In DNA, the CDR3 is TGTGCCAGCAGTCGTACTAGCGGGGGGAACAGGAACATTCAGTACTTC. The V and J genes are TRBV7-9 and TRBJ2-4, with 12 bases that match TRBD2. The CDR3 contains 16 residues. Germline CDR1 and CDR2: SEHNR and FQNEAQ (reference sequence). The V gene end was trimmed by 6 bases and the J gene end by 7 bases; junction bases not matched to a gene: 10.